The 25 T cell receptor beta chains reported below all come from one sample, sequenced in a study of early T cells in non-severe SARS-CoV-2 infection. TCRdb reprocessed the 5' RACE reads with MiXCR, giving one entry per CDR3 protein. The sample has about 25,000 distinct CDR3 sequences, 4.4% seen once. The sequencing sample was made of whole blood. The receptor source for this set is an adult who was a healthcare worker with PCR-confirmed SARS-CoV-2 infection or an uninfected control (not recorded which).

There are many counts of this clonotype. The chain recombines TRBV19 with TRBJ1-1; D gene uncertain. V lost 2 bases and J lost 3, with 7 bases in between. CDR3 length equals 13 residues. The germline V gene has CDR1 LNHDA and CDR2 SQIVND (reference sequence). The CDR3 DNA sequence: TGTGCCAGTAGTATAAACAGTTACACTGAAGCTTTCTTT. Its translation: CASSINSYTEAFF.

This clonotype ranks as large. This chain uses TRBV4-3 with TRBJ2-1; 9 bases align to TRBD2. V shed 0 bases, J shed 3 bases, and the junction held 6 bases outside the gene matches. The CDR3 is 17 amino acids. Germline V gene data show CDR1 as LGHNA and CDR2 as YSLEER. This CDR3 is CASSQEAGGRVYNEQFF. The CDR3 region has the DNA TGCGCCAGCAGCCAAGAAGCGGGCGGGAGGGTCTACAATGAGCAGTTCTTC.

This clonotype was observed many times. The V and J genes are TRBV7-2 and TRBJ1-2; 10 bases align to TRBD1. The CDR3 length is 15 residues. V was pared by 6 bases and J by 5 bases, with 9 bases of the junction left unmatched. Germline CDR1 reads SGHTA; CDR2 reads FQGNSA. For the CDR3, the DNA is TGTGCCAGCAGGTTCGACAGGGGGCAGCGGTATGGCTACACCTTC. Its translation is CASRFDRGQRYGYTF.

In its sample, this clonotype was seen many times. The chain employs TRBV20-1 and TRBJ2-5; possibly TRBD1 for D (6 bases). The CDR3 contains 13 residues. The V gene lost 6 bases and the J gene lost 2 bases, with 13 bases spanning the gap. The V gene's germline CDR1 is DFQATT and CDR2 SNEGSKA (reference sequence). The CDR3 here is CSAPDRIQETQYF. In DNA form, the CDR3 reads TGCAGTGCCCCGGACAGAATTCAAGAGACCCAGTACTTC.

This clonotype was counted many times. The V and J genes are TRBV7-3 and TRBJ2-1, with D possibly being TRBD1 (7 bases). V lost 4 bases and J lost 7, with 14 bases in between. Germline assignment: CDR1 SGHTA and CDR2 FQGTGA. This CDR3 has 14 amino acids. The CDR3 is CASSSGQAGNEQFF. The CDR3 nucleotides are TGTGCCAGCAGCTCTGGACAGGCGGGGAATGAGCAGTTCTTC.

In its sample, this clonotype was seen many times. The rearrangement joins TRBV19 to TRBJ1-5; 10 nucleotides match TRBD1. The CDR3 covers 15 residues. CDR1 and CDR2 from the germline V gene are LNHDA and SQIVND (reference sequence). V was clipped by 8 bases and J by 0 bases; unmatched bases: 4. CDR3 loop: CASWTGGHSNQPQHF. In DNA form, the CDR3 reads TGTGCCAGTTGGACAGGGGGGCATAGCAATCAGCCCCAGCATTTT.

Ten or more counts support this clonotype. The chain links TRBV4-3 to TRBJ1-4, with D perhaps TRBD1 (5 bases). This CDR3 has 16 amino acids. Trimming cost V 0 bases and J 10 bases, with 18 bases left between them. The V gene's germline CDR1 is LGHNA and CDR2 YSLEER. Here the CDR3 DNA reads TGCGCCAGCAGCCAAGATCCTGGGACCCTCGGCGGAAAACTGTTTTTT. It codes for CASSQDPGTLGGKLFF.

At least ten counts were recorded for this clonotype. The rearrangement joins TRBV20-1 to TRBJ1-1; D ambiguous. This CDR3 is 13 amino acids long. V was cut by 6 bases and J by 0 bases, with 11 bases left in between. CDR1 is DFQATT, CDR2 SNEGSKA, per germline (reference sequence). For the CDR3, the DNA is TGCAGTGCCCCTTCCGATATGAACACTGAAGCTTTCTTT. Protein: CSAPSDMNTEAFF.

This clonotype showed up many times. The rearrangement uses TRBV11-2 and TRBJ2-1; D ambiguous. Germline assignment: CDR1 SGHAT and CDR2 FQNNGV. The ends were cut back, 5 bases at V and 0 bases at J, with 11 bases in the middle. This CDR3 has 15 residues. The CDR3 DNA is TGTGCCAGCAGCCCGCGATTTGGCTCCTACAATGAGCAGTTCTTC. Amino acid sequence: CASSPRFGSYNEQFF.

This clonotype was picked up many times. This rearrangement joins TRBV6-1 to TRBJ2-1; 12 positions agree with TRBD2. Looked up from germline, CDR1 is MNHNS and CDR2 is SASEGT. CDR3 length: 15 amino acids. The ends lost 2 bases at V and 4 bases at J; junction bases unmatched: 0. The CDR3 DNA reads as TGTGCCAGCAGTGAACTAGCGGGAGGGTACAATGAGCAGTTCTTC. Translated: CASSELAGGYNEQFF.

This clonotype was found many times. The chain joins TRBV3-1 to TRBJ2-4; D remains unclear. Germline CDR1 reads LGHDT; CDR2 reads YNNKEL (reference sequence). The CDR3 is made up of 13 amino acids. The germline V and J ends were trimmed by 1 base and 6 bases, with 7 bases remaining between them. CDR3: CASSQGELNIQYF. In DNA, the CDR3 is TGTGCCAGCAGCCAAGGAGAGCTAAACATTCAGTACTTC.

The chain joins TRBV20-1 to TRBJ2-1; 8 nucleotides agree with TRBD2. This CDR3 is 13 amino acids long. After removal of 2 bases from V and 15 bases from J, the junction contained 12 bases not matched to a gene. CDR1 is DFQATT, CDR2 SNEGSKA, per germline (reference sequence). The CDR3 loop reads CSARSPPQRELFF. The CDR3 coding sequence is TGCAGTGCTAGATCCCCCCCTCAGCGGGAGTTGTTCTTC.

This clonotype was recorded at least ten times. The chain couples TRBV24-1 to TRBJ2-5; TRBD1 aligns across 7 bases. Germline CDR1 and CDR2: KGHDR and SFDVKD. The trim removed 4 bases at V and 2 bases at J, leaving 3 bases unmatched. This CDR3 region has 14 residues. In DNA form, the CDR3 reads TGTGCCACCAGTGACGTCAGGGGGCAAGAGACCCAGTACTTC. The encoded protein is CATSDVRGQETQYF.

At least ten counts were recorded for this clonotype. CDR3 nucleotide sequence: TGTGCCAGCAGTTTAGTCGAGGGCTACGAGCAGTACTTC. It yields the protein CASSLVEGYEQYF. The V and J genes are TRBV6-2 or TRBV6-3 and TRBJ2-7, with D possibly matching TRBD2 (5 bases). With 4 bases removed from V and 3 bases from J, the gap between germline ends came to 10 bases. The germline gives CDR1 MNHEY, CDR2 SVGEGT. The CDR3 contains 13 residues.

This clonotype was seen repeatedly, ten times or more. This rearrangement joins TRBV6-6 to TRBJ1-5, with D unclear. Trimming pared 6 bases from V and 2 bases from J, leaving 14 bases between. The CDR3 contains 15 residues. Germline lookup yields CDR1 MNHNY and CDR2 SVGAGI (reference sequence). The DNA for the CDR3 is TGTGCCAGCAGGGACCCCCGCCTCGGCAATCAGCCCCAGCATTTT. Amino acids: CASRDPRLGNQPQHF.

This clonotype was picked up a small number of times. The chain uses TRBV5-6 and TRBJ1-5; D may be TRBD1 (5 bases). Germline CDR1 and CDR2: SGHDT and YYEEEE. The V and J ends lost 3 bases and 1 base respectively, with 17 bases between them. The CDR3 extends over 17 amino acids. CDR3 nucleotides: TGTGCCAGCAGCTCCGGGGGTCCCGAGCGGAGCAATCAGCCCCAGCATTTT. Translation: CASSSGGPERSNQPQHF.

Remarks on this clonotype: At one boundary the junction diverges from the germline segment, which might be a read error. The gene calls are TRBV7-7 and TRBJ2-1; 10 positions agree with TRBD2. The germline CDR1 and CDR2 sequences are SSHAT and FNYEAQ (reference sequence). This CDR3 is built from 15 residues. The CDR3 loop is CASSSGAGGYNEQFF. The CDR3 nucleotides read TGTGCTAGCAGCTCAGGAGCGGGAGGGTACAATGAGCAGTTCTTC.

This clonotype was recorded many times. The chain is built from TRBV12-3 or TRBV12-4 and TRBJ2-1; 7 bases line up with TRBD2. CDR3 size: 12 residues. Germline trimming cut 5 bases from V and 10 bases from J; bases unmatched to any gene: 5. The CDR3 is CASSKLANEQFF. CDR3 bases: TGTGCCAGCAGTAAACTAGCGAACGAGCAGTTCTTC.

The chain joins TRBV12-3 or TRBV12-4 to TRBJ2-2; D is unclear. V was pared by 6 bases and J by 6 bases, with 11 bases between. The CDR3 has 13 amino acids. The CDR3 sequence: CASREGFAGELFF. In nucleotides, the CDR3 is TGTGCCAGCAGAGAAGGATTCGCCGGGGAGCTGTTTTTT.

This clonotype was counted at least ten times. The J gene is TRBJ2-1, the V gene TRBV5-5; TRBD1 might be the D (5 bases). Per germline, CDR1 SGHKS and CDR2 YYEKEE (reference sequence). The CDR3 contains 15 residues. V lost 0 bases to trimming and J lost 0 bases, with 7 bases between them. CDR3 sequence: CASSLAQVSYNEQFF. CDR3 coding DNA: TGTGCCAGCAGCTTGGCACAGGTCTCCTACAATGAGCAGTTCTTC. Together with reference TRBV5-5 and TRBJ2-1, the CDR3 gives the full variable domain: DAGVTQSPTHLIKTRGQQVTLRCSPISGHKSVSWYQQVLGQGPQFIFQYYEKEERGRGNFPDRFSARQFPNYSSELNVNALLLGDSALYLCASSLAQVSYNEQFFGPGTRLTVL.

This clonotype was seen many times. The J gene is TRBJ2-2, the V gene TRBV4-2; TRBD2 matches at 7 bases. CDR1 and CDR2 from the germline V gene are LGHNA and YNFKEQ. This CDR3 is built from 17 residues. J lost 6 bases, V lost 0 bases, and 10 bases had no gene match. CDR3 residues: CASSQEERTSYAGELFF. DNA for the CDR3: TGTGCCAGCAGCCAAGAAGAGCGGACTAGTTACGCCGGGGAGCTGTTTTTT.

Within the sample, this clonotype is medium-sized. The chain joins TRBV7-2 to TRBJ2-7; D perhaps matches TRBD2 (6 bases). This CDR3 spans 12 amino acids. The germline V and J ends were trimmed by 1 base and 7 bases, with 8 bases remaining between them. CDR1 and CDR2 from the germline V gene are SGHTA and FQGNSA. CDR3 protein: CASSLGRGEQYF. The CDR3 DNA reads as TGTGCCAGCAGCTTAGGACGGGGGGAGCAGTACTTC. The whole variable domain, remainder taken from reference TRBV7-2 and TRBJ2-7, is GAGVSQSPSNKVTEKGKDVELRCDPISGHTALYWYRQSLGQGLEFLIYFQGNSAPDKSGLPSDRFSAERTGGSVSTLTIQRTQQEDSAVYLCASSLGRGEQYFGPGTRLTVT.

This clonotype showed up many times. This rearrangement joins TRBV6-2 or TRBV6-3 to TRBJ2-3; D possibly uses TRBD1 or TRBD2 (5 bases each). The CDR3 totals 16 residues. Germline loops: CDR1 MNHEY, CDR2 SVGEGT. Trimming cost V 0 bases and J 2 bases, with 12 bases left between them. The CDR3 DNA follows: TGTGCCAGCAGTTACTCTAGGGACCTACTCACAGATACGCAGTATTTT. Protein sequence: CASSYSRDLLTDTQYF.

This clonotype was found many times. This sequence joins TRBV12-3 or TRBV12-4 and TRBJ2-1; 12 positions match TRBD1. After removal of 6 bases from V and 6 bases from J, the junction contained 3 bases not matched to a gene. The CDR3 has 14 residues. The CDR3 DNA reads TGTGCCAGCAGGGGACAGGGGGCCCCCAATGAGCAGTTCTTC. It encodes CASRGQGAPNEQFF.

In its sample, this clonotype was seen many times. The chain links TRBV25-1 to TRBJ2-1; D may be TRBD1 (6 bases). Trimming removed 7 bases at V and 8 bases at J, with 33 bases between. This CDR3 comprises 19 residues. Per the germline V gene, CDR1 is MGHDK and CDR2 is SYGVNS. The CDR3, as DNA: TGTGCCAGCACCGAATCCCCGGGAACAGGGCTTCTCGGTGGTGATGAGCAGTTCTTC. Translation gives CASTESPGTGLLGGDEQFF. Full variable domain (remainder filled in from reference TRBV25-1 and TRBJ2-1): EADIYQTPRYLVIGTGKKITLECSQTMGHDKMYWYQQDPGMELHLIHYSYGVNSTEKGDLSSESTVSRIRTEHFPLTLESARPSHTSQYLCASTESPGTGLLGGDEQFFGPGTRLTVL.